This T cell receptor beta chain was identified during a study of beta chain features in type 1 diabetes. Study results and limitations: There was a moderate but significant shortening of TCRB CDR3s in all four CD4+ subsets of Type 1 diabetes patients.

CDR3 size: 14 residues. Germline CDR1 SNHLY, CDR2 FYNNEI. V was cut by 6 bases and J by 0 bases, with 12 bases left in between. The table lists this clone with a few counts. What it binds is unknown. Sequencing targeted expressed TCRB transcripts, as all isolated RNA had been reverse transcribed. Data came from immunoSEQ multiplex PCR; TCRdb stores just in-frame clones and leaves some out. Among 230,000 or so clones, 15% to 20% were seen once, and the ten largest hold about 0.085%. This chain joins TRBV2 and TRBJ2-7; perhaps TRBD1 as D (6 bases). The sample was naive CD4+ T cells from blood. This clonotype originated in a man aged 25-45 years with type 1 diabetes. This chain's CDR3 is CASSLRDISYEQYF. The CDR3 nucleotides read TGTGCCAGCAGCCTACGGGACATCTCCTACGAGCAGTACTTC.